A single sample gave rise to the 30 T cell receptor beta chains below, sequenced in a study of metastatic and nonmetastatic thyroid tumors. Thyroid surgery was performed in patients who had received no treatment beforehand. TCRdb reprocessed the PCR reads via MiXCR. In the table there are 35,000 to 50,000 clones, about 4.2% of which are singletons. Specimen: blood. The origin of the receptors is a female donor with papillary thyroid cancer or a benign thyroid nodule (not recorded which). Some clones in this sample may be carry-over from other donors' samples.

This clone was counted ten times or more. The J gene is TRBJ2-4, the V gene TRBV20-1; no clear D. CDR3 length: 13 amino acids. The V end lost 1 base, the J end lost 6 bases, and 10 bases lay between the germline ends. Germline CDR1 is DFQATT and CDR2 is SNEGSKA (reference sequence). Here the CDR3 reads CSARGPRTNIQYF. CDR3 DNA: TGCAGTGCTAGAGGTCCCAGGACAAACATTCAGTACTTC.

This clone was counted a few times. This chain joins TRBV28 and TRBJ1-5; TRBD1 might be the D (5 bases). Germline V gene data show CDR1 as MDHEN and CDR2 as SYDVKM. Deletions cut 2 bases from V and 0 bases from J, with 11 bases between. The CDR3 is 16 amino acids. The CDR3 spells CASSLIGGASNQPQHF. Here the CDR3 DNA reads TGTGCCAGCAGTTTAATAGGAGGGGCTAGCAATCAGCCCCAGCATTTT. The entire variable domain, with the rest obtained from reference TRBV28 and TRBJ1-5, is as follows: DVKVTQSSRYLVKRTGEKVFLECVQDMDHENMFWYRQDPGLGLRLIYFSYDVKMKEKGDIPEGYSVSREKKERFSLILESASTNQTSMYLCASSLIGGASNQPQHFGDGTRLSIL.

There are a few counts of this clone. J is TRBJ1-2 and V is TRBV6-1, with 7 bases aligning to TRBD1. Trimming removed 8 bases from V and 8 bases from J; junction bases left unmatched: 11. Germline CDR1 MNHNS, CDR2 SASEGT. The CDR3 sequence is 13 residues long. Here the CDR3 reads CASPGQSISGYTF. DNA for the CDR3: TGTGCCAGCCCGGGACAGTCTATATCGGGCTACACCTTC.

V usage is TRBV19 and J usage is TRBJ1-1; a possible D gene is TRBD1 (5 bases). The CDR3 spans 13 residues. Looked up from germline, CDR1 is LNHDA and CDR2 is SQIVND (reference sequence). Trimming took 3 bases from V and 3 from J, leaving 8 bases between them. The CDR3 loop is CASSISQDTEAFF. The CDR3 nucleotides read TGTGCCAGTAGTATTTCACAGGACACTGAAGCTTTCTTT.

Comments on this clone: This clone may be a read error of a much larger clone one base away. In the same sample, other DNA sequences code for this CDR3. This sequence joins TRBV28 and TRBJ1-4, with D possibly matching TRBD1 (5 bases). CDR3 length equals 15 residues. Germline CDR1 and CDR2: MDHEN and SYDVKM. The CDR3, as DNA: TGTGCCAGCACCCCTTGGGGCTCAACTAACGAAAAACTGTTTTTT. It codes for CASTPWGSTNEKLFF. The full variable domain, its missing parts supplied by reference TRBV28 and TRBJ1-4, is DVKVTQSSRYLVKRTGEKVFLECVQDMDHENMFWYRQDPGLGLRLIYFSYDVKMKEKGDIPEGYSVSREKKERFSLILESASTNQTSMYLCASTPWGSTNEKLFFGSGTQLSVL.

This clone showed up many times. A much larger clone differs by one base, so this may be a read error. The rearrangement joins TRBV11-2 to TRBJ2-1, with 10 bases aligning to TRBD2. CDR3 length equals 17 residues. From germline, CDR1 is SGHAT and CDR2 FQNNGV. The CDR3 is CANSPEFAGLALSEQFF. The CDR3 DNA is TGTGCCAACAGCCCCGAGTTTGCGGGACTAGCGCTAAGTGAGCAGTTCTTC.

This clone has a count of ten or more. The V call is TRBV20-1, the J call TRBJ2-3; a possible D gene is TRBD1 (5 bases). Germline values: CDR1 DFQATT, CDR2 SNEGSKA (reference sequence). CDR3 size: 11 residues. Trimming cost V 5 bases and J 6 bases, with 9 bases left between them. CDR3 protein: CSARAGDTQYF. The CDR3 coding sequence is TGCAGTGCTCGGGCAGGGGATACGCAGTATTTT.

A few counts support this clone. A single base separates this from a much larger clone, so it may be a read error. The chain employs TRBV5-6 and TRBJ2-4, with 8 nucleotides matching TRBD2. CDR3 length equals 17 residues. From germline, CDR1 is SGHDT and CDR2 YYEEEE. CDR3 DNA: TGTGTCAGCAGCTTGGAGATAGCGGGAAGGACGGCTGTCATTCAGTACTTC. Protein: CVSSLEIAGRTAVIQYF.

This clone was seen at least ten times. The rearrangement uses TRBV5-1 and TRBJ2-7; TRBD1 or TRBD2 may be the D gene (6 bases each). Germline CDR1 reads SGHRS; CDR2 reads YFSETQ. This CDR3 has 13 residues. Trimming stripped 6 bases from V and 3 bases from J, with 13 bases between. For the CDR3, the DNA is TGCGCCAGCAAGGGGGACTTAGACTACGAGCAGTACTTC. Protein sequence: CASKGDLDYEQYF.

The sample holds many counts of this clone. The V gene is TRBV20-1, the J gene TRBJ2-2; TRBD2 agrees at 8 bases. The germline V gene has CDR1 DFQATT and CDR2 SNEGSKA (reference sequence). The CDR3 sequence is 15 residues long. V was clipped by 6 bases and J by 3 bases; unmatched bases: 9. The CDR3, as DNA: TGCAGTGCCAAGGGGCTAGCGGGCGACACCGGGGAGCTGTTTTTT. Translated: CSAKGLAGDTGELFF.

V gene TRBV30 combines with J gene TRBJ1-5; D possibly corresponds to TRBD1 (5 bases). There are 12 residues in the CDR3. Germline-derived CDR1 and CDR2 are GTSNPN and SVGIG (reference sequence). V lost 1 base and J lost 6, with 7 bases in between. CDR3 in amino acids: CAWSEGLQPQHF. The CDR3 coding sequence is TGTGCCTGGAGTGAGGGGCTTCAGCCCCAGCATTTT.

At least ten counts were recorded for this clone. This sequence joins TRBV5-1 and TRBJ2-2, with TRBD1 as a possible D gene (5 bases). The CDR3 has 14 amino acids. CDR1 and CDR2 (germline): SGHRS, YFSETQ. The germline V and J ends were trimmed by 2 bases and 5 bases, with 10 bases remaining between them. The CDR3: CASSFQGGTGELFF. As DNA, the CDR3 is TGCGCCAGCAGCTTTCAGGGTGGTACCGGGGAGCTGTTTTTT.

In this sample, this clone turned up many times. DNA for the CDR3: TGCGCCAGCAGCTTGGAGGGGGCAGGGACTTCACCCCTCCACTTT. Translating it yields CASSLEGAGTSPLHF. The J gene is TRBJ1-6, the V gene TRBV5-1, with 7 bases identical to TRBD1. Germline values: CDR1 SGHRS, CDR2 YFSETQ. There are 15 residues in the CDR3. The ends lost 0 bases at V and 9 bases at J; junction bases unmatched: 6. The variable domain in full, completed from reference TRBV5-1 and TRBJ1-6, reads KAGVTQTPRYLIKTRGQQVTLSCSPISGHRSVSWYQQTPGQGLQFLFEYFSETQRNKGNFPGRFSGRQFSNSRSEMNVSTLELGDSALYLCASSLEGAGTSPLHFGNGTRLTVT.

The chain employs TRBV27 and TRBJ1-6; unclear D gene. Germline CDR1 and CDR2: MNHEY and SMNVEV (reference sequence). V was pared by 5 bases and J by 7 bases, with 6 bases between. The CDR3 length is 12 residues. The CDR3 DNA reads TGTGCCAGCAGTCCCCGGAATTCACCCCTCCACTTT. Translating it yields CASSPRNSPLHF.

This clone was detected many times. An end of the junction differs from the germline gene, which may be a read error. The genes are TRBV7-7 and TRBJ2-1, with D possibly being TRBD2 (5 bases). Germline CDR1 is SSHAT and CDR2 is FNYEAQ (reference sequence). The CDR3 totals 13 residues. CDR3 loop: CASSSGINNEQFF. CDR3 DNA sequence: TGTGCTAGCAGCTCCGGGATAAACAATGAGCAGTTCTTC.

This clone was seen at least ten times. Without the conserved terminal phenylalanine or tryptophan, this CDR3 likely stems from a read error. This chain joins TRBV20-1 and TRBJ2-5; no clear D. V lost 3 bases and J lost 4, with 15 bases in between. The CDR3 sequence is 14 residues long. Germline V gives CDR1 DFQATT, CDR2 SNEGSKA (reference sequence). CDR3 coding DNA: TGCAGTGCTAGTGGTCAGCCCGGCCGAGAGACCCAGTACCTC. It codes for CSASGQPGRETQYL.

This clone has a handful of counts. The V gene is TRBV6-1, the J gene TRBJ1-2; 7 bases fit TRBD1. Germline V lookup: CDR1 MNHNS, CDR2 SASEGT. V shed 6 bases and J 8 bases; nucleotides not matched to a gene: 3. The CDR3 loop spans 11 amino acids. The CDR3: CASRRGQGYTF. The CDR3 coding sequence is TGTGCCAGCAGAAGGGGGCAGGGCTACACCTTC.

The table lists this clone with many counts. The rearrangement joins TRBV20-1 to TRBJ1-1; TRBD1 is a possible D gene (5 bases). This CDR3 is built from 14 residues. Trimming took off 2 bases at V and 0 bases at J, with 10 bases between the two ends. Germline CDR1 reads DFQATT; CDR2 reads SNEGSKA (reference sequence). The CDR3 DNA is TGCAGTGCTAGAACAGGATCCCTGAACACTGAAGCTTTCTTT. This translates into CSARTGSLNTEAFF.

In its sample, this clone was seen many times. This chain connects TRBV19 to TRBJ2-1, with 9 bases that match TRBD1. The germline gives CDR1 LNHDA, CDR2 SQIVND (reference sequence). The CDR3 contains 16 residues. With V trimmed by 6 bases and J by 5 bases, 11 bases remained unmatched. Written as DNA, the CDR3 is TGTGCCAGTAGGAGGGGAAACAGGGGGCTGGACAATGAGCAGTTCTTC. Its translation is CASRRGNRGLDNEQFF.

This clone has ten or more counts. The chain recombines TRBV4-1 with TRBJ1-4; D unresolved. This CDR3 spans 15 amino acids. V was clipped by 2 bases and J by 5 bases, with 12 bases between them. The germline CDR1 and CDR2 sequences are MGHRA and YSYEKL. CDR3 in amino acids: CASSQPTKKNEKLFF. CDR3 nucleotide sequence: TGCGCCAGCAGCCAACCCACAAAAAAGAATGAAAAACTGTTTTTT.

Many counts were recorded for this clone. The CDR3 nucleotides read TGTGCCAGCAGCGGGCAATTGACAGCTAACTATGGCTACACCTTC. This encodes CASSGQLTANYGYTF. The rearrangement joins TRBV7-9 to TRBJ1-2, with TRBD1 as a possible D gene (5 bases). Looked up from germline, CDR1 is SEHNR and CDR2 is FQNEAQ (reference sequence). The CDR3 totals 15 residues. Trimming took 5 bases from V and 0 from J, leaving 13 bases between them.

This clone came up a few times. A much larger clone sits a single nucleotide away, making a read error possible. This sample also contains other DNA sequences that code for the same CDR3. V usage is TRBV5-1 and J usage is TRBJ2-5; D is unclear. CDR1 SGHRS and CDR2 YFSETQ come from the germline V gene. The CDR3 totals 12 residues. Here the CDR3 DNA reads TGCGCCAGCAGCTTTTTGGAAGAGACCCAGTACTTT. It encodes CASSFLEETQYF. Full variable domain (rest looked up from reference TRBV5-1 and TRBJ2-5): KAGVTQTPRYLIKTRGQQVTLSCSPISGHRSVSWYQQTPGQGLQFLFEYFSETQRNKGNFPGRFSGRQFSNSRSEMNVSTLELGDSALYLCASSFLEETQYFGPGTRLLVL.

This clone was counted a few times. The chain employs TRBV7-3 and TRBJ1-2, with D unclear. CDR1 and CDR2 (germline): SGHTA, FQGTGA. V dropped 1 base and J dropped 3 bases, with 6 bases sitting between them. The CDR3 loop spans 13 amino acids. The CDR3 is CASSLIQDYGYTF. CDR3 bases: TGTGCCAGCAGCTTAATCCAGGACTATGGCTACACCTTC.

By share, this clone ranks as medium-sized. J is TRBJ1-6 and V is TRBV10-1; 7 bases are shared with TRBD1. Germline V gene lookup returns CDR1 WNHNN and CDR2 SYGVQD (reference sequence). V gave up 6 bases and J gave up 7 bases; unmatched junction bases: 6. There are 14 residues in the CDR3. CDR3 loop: CASSRTGENSPLHF. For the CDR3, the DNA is TGCGCCAGCAGCAGGACAGGAGAAAATTCACCCCTCCACTTT.

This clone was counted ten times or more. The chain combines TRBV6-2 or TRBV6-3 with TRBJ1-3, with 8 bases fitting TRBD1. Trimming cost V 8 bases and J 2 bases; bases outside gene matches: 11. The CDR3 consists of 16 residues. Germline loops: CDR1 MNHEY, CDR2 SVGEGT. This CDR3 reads CASAITRTGTGNTIYF. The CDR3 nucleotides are TGTGCCAGCGCAATTACGAGGACAGGGACTGGAAACACCATATATTTT.

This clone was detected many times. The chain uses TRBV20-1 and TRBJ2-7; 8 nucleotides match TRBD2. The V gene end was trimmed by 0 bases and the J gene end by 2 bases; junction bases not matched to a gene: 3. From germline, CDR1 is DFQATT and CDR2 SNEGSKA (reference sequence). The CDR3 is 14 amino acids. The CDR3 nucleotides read TGCAGTGCTAGAGATAGCGGGACTACCTACGAGCAGTACTTC. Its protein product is CSARDSGTTYEQYF.

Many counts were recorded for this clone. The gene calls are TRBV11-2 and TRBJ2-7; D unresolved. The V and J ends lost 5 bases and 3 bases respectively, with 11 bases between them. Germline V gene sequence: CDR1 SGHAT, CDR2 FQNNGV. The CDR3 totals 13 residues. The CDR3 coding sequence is TGTGCCAGCAGCCCGGGCCGTAGCTACGAGCAGTACTTC. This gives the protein CASSPGRSYEQYF.

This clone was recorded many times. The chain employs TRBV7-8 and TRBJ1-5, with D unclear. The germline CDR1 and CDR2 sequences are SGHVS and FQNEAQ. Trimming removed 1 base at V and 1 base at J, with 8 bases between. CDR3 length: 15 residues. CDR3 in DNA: TGTGCCAGCAGCTTAGGGGCCATGAGCAATCAGCCCCAGCATTTT. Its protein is CASSLGAMSNQPQHF.

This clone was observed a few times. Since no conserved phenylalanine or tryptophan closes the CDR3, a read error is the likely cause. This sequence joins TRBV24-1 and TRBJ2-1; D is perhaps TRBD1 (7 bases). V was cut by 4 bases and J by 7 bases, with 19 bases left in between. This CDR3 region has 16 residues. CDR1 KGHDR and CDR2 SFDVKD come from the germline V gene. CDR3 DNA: TGTGCCACCAGTGACCCTGCTCAGGGGGGTCCTAATGAGCAGTTCCTC. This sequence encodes CATSDPAQGGPNEQFL.

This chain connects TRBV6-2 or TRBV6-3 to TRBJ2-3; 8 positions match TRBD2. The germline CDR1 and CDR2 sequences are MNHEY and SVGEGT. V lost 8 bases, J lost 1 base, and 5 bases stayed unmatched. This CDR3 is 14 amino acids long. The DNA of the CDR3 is TGTGCCAGCTCTCTCGGGGGGGGCACAGATACGCAGTATTTT. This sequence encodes CASSLGGGTDTQYF.